Shown below are 17 T cell receptor beta chains from a single sample sequenced in a study of molecular identifiers for immune sequencing clone quantification. TCRdb re-analysed the PCR reads in MiXCR, keeping a single row per CDR3 protein. Among 250,000 to 400,000 distinct CDR3 sequences listed, roughly a fifth were seen once. Input material: naive CD8+ T cells from blood, with Jurkat cell RNA spiked in. The subset is: FACS-sorted CD8+CD4-CCR7+CD45RA+ naive T cells. The receptors stem from a human donor in good health. Some libraries in this study had Jurkat cell RNA spiked in.

This clonotype has ten or more counts. For the CDR3, the DNA is TGCAGCGTTGAAGACCAGGACAGAGGAACCGGGGAGCTGTTTTTT. Translation: CSVEDQDRGTGELFF. The V gene is TRBV29-1, the J gene TRBJ2-2, with a tentative D call TRBD1 (6 bases). The CDR3 length is 15 residues. Germline loops: CDR1 SQVTM, CDR2 ANQGSEA. V lost 0 bases and J 5 bases, leaving 13 bases between the germline ends.

In its sample, this clonotype was seen a few times. The chain links TRBV7-9 to TRBJ2-7, with TRBD2 matching over 8 bases. With 1 base clipped from V and 0 bases from J, the junction kept 5 bases outside the gene matches. Germline CDR1 is SEHNR and CDR2 is FQNEAQ (reference sequence). This CDR3 is built from 16 residues. The CDR3 DNA sequence: TGTGCCAGCAGCTTAGGTAGCGGGGCAAGCTCCTACGAGCAGTACTTC. Translated, it gives CASSLGSGASSYEQYF.

As concerns this clonotype: A much larger clone differs from this one at a single base, so this may be a read error. The chain combines TRBV19 with TRBJ1-1; D is possibly TRBD1 (5 bases). With 6 bases removed from V and 5 bases from J, the gap between germline ends came to 19 bases. Germline V gives CDR1 LNHDA, CDR2 SQIVND (reference sequence). The CDR3 extends over 15 amino acids. The CDR3 DNA sequence: TGTGCCAGTAGAACCAACGTGGGTGGGGGAACTGAAGCTTTCTTT. Its translation: CASRTNVGGGTEAFF. The full variable domain, in which reference TRBV19 and TRBJ1-1 provide the parts outside the CDR3, is DGGITQSPKYLFRKEGQNVTLSCEQNLNHDAMYWYRQDPGQGLRLIYYSQIVNDFQKGDIAEGYSVSREKKESFPLTVTSAQKNPTAFYLCASRTNVGGGTEAFFGQGTRLTVV.

The V gene is TRBV27, the J gene TRBJ1-5, with TRBD1 identical over 8 bases. Trimming took 5 bases from V and 4 from J; bases not matched to a gene: 7. Per the germline V gene, CDR1 is MNHEY and CDR2 is SMNVEV (reference sequence). This CDR3 has 15 residues. The CDR3, as DNA: TGTGCCAGCAGTCCAGGACAGGGTGAGAATCAGCCCCAGCATTTT. It codes for CASSPGQGENQPQHF.

This clonotype appeared many times. This chain joins TRBV6-5 and TRBJ2-3; possibly TRBD1 for D (6 bases). CDR3 length equals 13 residues. The ends were cut back, 2 bases at V and 5 bases at J, with 8 bases in the middle. Germline CDR1 MNHEY, CDR2 SVGAGI. This chain's CDR3 is CASSYLGGDTQYF. CDR3 bases: TGTGCCAGCAGTTACCTAGGGGGAGATACGCAGTATTTT.

This clonotype was recorded a few times. The chain couples TRBV2 to TRBJ1-5, with 7 positions matching TRBD1. With V trimmed by 0 bases and J by 1 base, 6 bases remained unmatched. CDR1 and CDR2 from the germline V gene are SNHLY and FYNNEI. This CDR3 contains 17 residues. The CDR3 nucleotides are TGTGCCAGCAGTGAAGCGCACAGGGGACGGAGCAATCAGCCCCAGCATTTT. Translation: CASSEAHRGRSNQPQHF.

At least ten counts were recorded for this clonotype. This chain connects TRBV11-2 to TRBJ2-3; 7 positions agree with TRBD2. CDR3 length equals 19 residues. The germline V gene encodes CDR1 SGHAT and CDR2 FQNNGV. V trimming: 5 bases; J trimming: 2 bases; junction bases outside the gene matches: 19. The CDR3, as DNA: TGTGCCAGCAGCACCCCGCGGGGGAGCGCGGGAAGCTACACAGATACGCAGTATTTT. Its translation: CASSTPRGSAGSYTDTQYF.

Points on this clonotype: A much larger clone differs by one base, so this may be a read error. The rearrangement links TRBV4-3 to TRBJ2-1; D unresolved. The CDR3 runs to 16 residues. Per germline, CDR1 LGHNA and CDR2 YSLEER. V dropped 0 bases and J dropped 4 bases, with 13 bases sitting between them. CDR3 sequence: CASSQDISWGYNEQFF. As DNA, the CDR3 is TGCGCCAGCAGCCAAGATATCAGCTGGGGTTACAATGAGCAGTTCTTC.

In this sample, this clonotype turned up once. It may be a read error: a sequence one base away is much more abundant. This chain links TRBV6-5 with TRBJ2-2, with D uncertain. The CDR3 length is 15 residues. The germline gives CDR1 MNHEY, CDR2 SVGAGI. Trimming left V 4 bases short and J 3 bases short, with 12 bases between. The CDR3: CASSSGPRDTGELFF. The CDR3 nucleotides are TGTGCCAGCAGTTCCGGACCCCGGGACACCGGGGAGCTGTTTTTT.

In this sample, this clonotype turned up a few times. A much bigger clone sits one base away, suggesting this may be a read error. The chain combines TRBV7-2 with TRBJ2-7; 12 positions agree with TRBD2. The CDR3 is 16 residues long. CDR1 SGHTA and CDR2 FQGNSA come from the germline V gene. With V trimmed by 8 bases and J by 5 bases, 13 bases remained unmatched. CDR3 sequence: CASGPLVGLAGHEQYF. CDR3 nucleotide sequence: TGTGCCAGCGGCCCCCTGGTGGGACTAGCGGGCCACGAGCAGTACTTC.

This clonotype was recorded many times. The chain is built from TRBV30 and TRBJ2-6; TRBD2 is a possible D gene (6 bases). The CDR3 is 11 residues long. Germline loops: CDR1 GTSNPN, CDR2 SVGIG (reference sequence). V lost 8 bases, J lost 6 bases, and 8 bases lay in between. CDR3 sequence (DNA): TGTGCCGGGGACTTGGCCAACGTCCTGACTTTC. This encodes CAGDLANVLTF.

This clonotype was seen many times. This chain links TRBV30 with TRBJ2-2, with D tentatively TRBD1 or TRBD2 (6 bases each). In germline, CDR1 is GTSNPN, CDR2 SVGIG (reference sequence). This CDR3 comprises 13 residues. V was trimmed by 1 base and J by 7 bases, leaving 10 bases between them. CDR3 bases: TGTGCCTGGAGTGGGGGGGCCGGCGGGGAGCTGTTTTTT. Translation gives CAWSGGAGGELFF.

At least ten counts were recorded for this clonotype. The J gene is TRBJ2-7, the V gene TRBV6-2 or TRBV6-3; D possibly uses TRBD1 or TRBD2 (5 bases each). CDR3 length: 14 residues. V lost 2 bases, J lost 6 bases, and 14 bases lay in between. Germline CDR1 reads MNHEY; CDR2 reads SVGEGT. CDR3 nucleotide sequence: TGTGCCAGCAGTTACCTGACGGGGACGGGCGAGCAGTACTTC. This translates into CASSYLTGTGEQYF.

There are a few counts of this clonotype. The chain employs TRBV30 and TRBJ2-7, with 8 positions matching TRBD1. This CDR3 region has 12 residues. Looked up from germline, CDR1 is GTSNPN and CDR2 is SVGIG (reference sequence). V lost 5 bases to trimming and J lost 2 bases; unmatched junction nucleotides: 2. CDR3 sequence: CAWSTGAYEQYF. The CDR3 nucleotides read TGTGCCTGGTCGACAGGGGCCTACGAGCAGTACTTC.

The rearrangement joins TRBV7-9 to TRBJ2-3, with 9 nucleotides matching TRBD2. V lost 5 bases, J lost 5 bases, and 11 bases stayed unmatched. CDR1 and CDR2 (germline): SEHNR, FQNEAQ (reference sequence). The CDR3 is 16 amino acids. The CDR3, as DNA: TGTGCCAGCAGCCCCCCTAGCGGGGTGTACATAGATACGCAGTATTTT. Encoded protein: CASSPPSGVYIDTQYF.

This clonotype was counted ten times or more. This chain uses TRBV4-1 with TRBJ2-5; D gene unclear. Deletions cut 1 base from V and 7 bases from J, with 4 bases between. This CDR3 is 11 amino acids long. Germline CDR1 is MGHRA and CDR2 is YSYEKL. CDR3 sequence (DNA): TGCGCCAGCAGCCAAGCTGGGACCCAGTACTTC. It is translated as CASSQAGTQYF.

In regard to this clonotype: Mismatch with germline at one junction end may stem from a read error. The V and J genes are TRBV9 and TRBJ2-3, with D maybe TRBD1 (6 bases). Germline CDR1 and CDR2: SGDLS and YYNGEE. The CDR3 spans 15 residues. CDR3 DNA: TGTGCCAGCGGCGTCGGGACAACAAGCACAGATACGCAGTATTTT. The encoded protein is CASGVGTTSTDTQYF.